Below, one T cell receptor (beta chain) is given with its context. Original data processing: Reference gene primer amplification gave estimated nucleated cell counts. Measured with immunoSEQ multiplex PCR; TCRdb has only the in-frame clones, and not every one. V, J and clone size are those of that table, while D and trimming were read from the DNA. The sample contains about 200,000 clones, roughly nine tenths of which appear only once. The source of the sample is a study of blood T cell repertoires in COVID-19. Looking at the study overall: Samples taken during acute and convalescent COVID-19 were collected in the United States, Italy and Spain. The cDNA or gDNA used as material had been derived from T cells, B-cell-depleted T cells, or PBMCs.

J was trimmed by 4 bases and V by 4 bases; bases with no gene match: 11. The CDR3 loop spans 16 amino acids. Germline V lookup: CDR1 MGHRA, CDR2 YSYEKL. This sequence originates from a man aged 40-50 years with acute or convalescent COVID-19. V and J are TRBV4-1 and TRBJ2-3; 7 positions agree with TRBD2. Sequencing was done on a sample of peripheral blood. The CDR3 DNA is TGCGCCAGCAGCCGCACCCGGGACTACATCTCAGATACGCAGTATTTT. Its translation is CASSRTRDYISDTQYF.